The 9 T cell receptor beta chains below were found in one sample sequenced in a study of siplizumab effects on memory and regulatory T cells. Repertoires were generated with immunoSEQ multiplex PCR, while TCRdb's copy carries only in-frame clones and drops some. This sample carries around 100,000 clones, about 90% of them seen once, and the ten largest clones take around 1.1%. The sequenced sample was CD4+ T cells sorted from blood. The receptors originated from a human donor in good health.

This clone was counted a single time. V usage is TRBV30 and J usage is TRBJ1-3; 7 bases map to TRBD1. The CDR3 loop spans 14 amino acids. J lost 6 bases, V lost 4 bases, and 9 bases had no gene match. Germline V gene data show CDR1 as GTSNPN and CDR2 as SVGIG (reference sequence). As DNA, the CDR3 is TGTGCCTGGAACCTAGCGGGACAGTTAAACACCATATATTTT. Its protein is CAWNLAGQLNTIYF. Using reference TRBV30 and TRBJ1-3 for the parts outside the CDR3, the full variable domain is SQTIHQWPATLVQPVGSPLSLECTVEGTSNPNLYWYRQAAGRGLQLLFYSVGIGQISSEVPQNLSASRPQDRQFILSSKKLLLSDSGFYLCAWNLAGQLNTIYFGEGSWLTVV.

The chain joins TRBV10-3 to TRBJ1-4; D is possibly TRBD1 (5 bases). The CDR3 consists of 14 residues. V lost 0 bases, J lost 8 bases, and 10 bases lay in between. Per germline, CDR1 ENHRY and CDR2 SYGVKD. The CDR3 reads CAISESQGGEKLFF. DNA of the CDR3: TGTGCCATCAGTGAGTCGCAGGGAGGCGAAAAACTGTTTTTT.

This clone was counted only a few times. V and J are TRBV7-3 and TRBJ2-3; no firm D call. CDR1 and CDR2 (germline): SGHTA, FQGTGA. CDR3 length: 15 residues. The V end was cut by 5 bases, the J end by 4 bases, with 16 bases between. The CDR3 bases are TGTGCCAGCAGCCCGACCGCGACCTGGTCAGATACGCAGTATTTT. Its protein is CASSPTATWSDTQYF. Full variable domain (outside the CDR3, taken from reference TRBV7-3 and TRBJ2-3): GAGVSQTPSNKVTEKGKYVELRCDPISGHTALYWYRQSLGQGPEFLIYFQGTGAADDSGLPNDRFFAVRPEGSVSTLKIQRTERGDSAVYLCASSPTATWSDTQYFGPGTRLTVL.

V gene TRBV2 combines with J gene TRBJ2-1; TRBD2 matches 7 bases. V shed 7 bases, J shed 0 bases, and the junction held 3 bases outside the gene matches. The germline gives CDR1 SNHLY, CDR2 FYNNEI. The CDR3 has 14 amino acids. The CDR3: CASTAGSSYNEQFF. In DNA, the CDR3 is TGTGCCAGCACAGCGGGAAGCTCCTACAATGAGCAGTTCTTC.

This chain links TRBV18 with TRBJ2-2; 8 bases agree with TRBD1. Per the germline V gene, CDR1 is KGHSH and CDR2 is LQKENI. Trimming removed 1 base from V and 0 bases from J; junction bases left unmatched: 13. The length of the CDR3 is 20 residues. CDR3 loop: CASSPRQFNQGATNTGELFF. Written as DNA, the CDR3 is TGTGCCAGCTCACCACGTCAATTTAACCAGGGGGCAACGAACACCGGGGAGCTGTTTTTT. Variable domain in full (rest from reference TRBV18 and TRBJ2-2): NAGVMQNPRHLVRRRGQEARLRCSPMKGHSHVYWYRQLPEEGLKFMVYLQKENIIDESGMPKERFSAEFPKEGPSILRIQQVVRGDSAAYFCASSPRQFNQGATNTGELFFGEGSRLTVL.

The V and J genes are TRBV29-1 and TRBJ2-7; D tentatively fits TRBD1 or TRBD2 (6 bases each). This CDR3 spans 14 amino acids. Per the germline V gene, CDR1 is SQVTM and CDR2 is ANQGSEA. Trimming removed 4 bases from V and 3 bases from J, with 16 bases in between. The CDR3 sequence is CSVGQGSGFYEQYF. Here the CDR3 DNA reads TGCAGCGTTGGGCAGGGGAGCGGGTTCTACGAGCAGTACTTC.

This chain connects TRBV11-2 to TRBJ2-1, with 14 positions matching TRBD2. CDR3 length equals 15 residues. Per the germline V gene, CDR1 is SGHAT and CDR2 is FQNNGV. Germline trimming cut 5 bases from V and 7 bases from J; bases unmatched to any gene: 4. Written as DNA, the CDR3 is TGTGCCAGCAGCACCGGGACTAGCGGGAGTAATGAGCAGTTCTTC. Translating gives CASSTGTSGSNEQFF.

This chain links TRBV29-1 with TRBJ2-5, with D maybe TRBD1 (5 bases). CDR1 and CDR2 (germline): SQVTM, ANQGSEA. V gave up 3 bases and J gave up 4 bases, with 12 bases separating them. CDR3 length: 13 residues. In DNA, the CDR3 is TGCAGCGTTGACCTCGGCCAGGGAGAGACCCAGTACTTC. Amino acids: CSVDLGQGETQYF.

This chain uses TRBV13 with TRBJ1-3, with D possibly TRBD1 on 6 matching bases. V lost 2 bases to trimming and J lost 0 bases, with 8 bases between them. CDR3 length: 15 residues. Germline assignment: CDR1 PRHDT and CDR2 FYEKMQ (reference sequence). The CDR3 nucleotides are TGTGCCAGCAGCTTAAGGGACATCTCTGGAAACACCATATATTTT. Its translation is CASSLRDISGNTIYF.